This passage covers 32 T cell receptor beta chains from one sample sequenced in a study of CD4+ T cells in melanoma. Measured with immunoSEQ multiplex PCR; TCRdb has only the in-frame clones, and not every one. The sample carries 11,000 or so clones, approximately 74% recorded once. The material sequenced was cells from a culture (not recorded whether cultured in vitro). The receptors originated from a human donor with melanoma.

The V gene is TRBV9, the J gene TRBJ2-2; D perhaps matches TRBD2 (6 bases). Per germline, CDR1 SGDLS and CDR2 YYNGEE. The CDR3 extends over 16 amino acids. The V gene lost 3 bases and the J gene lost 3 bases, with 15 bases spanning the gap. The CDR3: CASSAPRRGHTGELFF. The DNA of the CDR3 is TGTGCCAGCAGCGCCCCTAGGAGGGGCCACACCGGGGAGCTGTTTTTT.

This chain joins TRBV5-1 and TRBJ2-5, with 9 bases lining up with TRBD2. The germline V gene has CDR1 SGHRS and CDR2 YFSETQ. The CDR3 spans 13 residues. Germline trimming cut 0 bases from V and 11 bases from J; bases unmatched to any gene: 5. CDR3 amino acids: CASSLDQAGGQYF. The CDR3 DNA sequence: TGCGCCAGCAGCTTGGATCAGGCGGGGGGGCAGTACTTC.

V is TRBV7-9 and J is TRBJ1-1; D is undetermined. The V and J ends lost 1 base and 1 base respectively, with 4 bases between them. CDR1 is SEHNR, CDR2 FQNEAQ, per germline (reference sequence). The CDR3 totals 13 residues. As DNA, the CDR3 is TGTGCCAGCAGCTTAGGTAGGAACACTGAAGCTTTCTTT. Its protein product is CASSLGRNTEAFF.

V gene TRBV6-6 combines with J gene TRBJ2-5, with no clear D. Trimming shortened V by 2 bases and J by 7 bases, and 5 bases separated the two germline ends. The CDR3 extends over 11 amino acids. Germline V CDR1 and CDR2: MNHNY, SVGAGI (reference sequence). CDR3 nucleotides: TGTGCCAGCAGTTACAGTGGGACCCAGTACTTC. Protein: CASSYSGTQYF.

The CDR3 region is CATSRGGIQGWAEKLFF. CDR3 coding DNA: TGTGCCACCAGCAGAGGAGGGATACAGGGATGGGCTGAAAAACTGTTTTTT. This rearrangement joins TRBV15 to TRBJ1-4; possibly TRBD1 for D (6 bases). V was pared by 1 base and J by 7 bases, with 19 bases between. There are 17 residues in the CDR3. Germline lookup yields CDR1 LNHNV and CDR2 YYDKDF (reference sequence).

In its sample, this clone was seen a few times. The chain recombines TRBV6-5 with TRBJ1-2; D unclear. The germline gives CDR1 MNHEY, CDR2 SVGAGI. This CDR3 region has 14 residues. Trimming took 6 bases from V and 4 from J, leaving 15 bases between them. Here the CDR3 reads CASRTTDGGYGYTF. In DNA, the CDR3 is TGTGCCAGCAGGACCACGGACGGTGGCTATGGCTACACCTTC.

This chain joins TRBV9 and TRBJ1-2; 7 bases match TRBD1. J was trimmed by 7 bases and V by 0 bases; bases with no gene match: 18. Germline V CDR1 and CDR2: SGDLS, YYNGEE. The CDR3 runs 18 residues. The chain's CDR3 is CASSVDLWGQRSRGGYTF. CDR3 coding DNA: TGTGCCAGCAGCGTAGACTTGTGGGGACAGAGATCTCGGGGTGGCTACACCTTC.

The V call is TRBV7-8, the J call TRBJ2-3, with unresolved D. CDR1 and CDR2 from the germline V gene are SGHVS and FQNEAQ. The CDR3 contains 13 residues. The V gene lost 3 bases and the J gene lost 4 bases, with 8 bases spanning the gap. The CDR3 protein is CASSFATADTQYF. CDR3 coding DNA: TGTGCCAGCAGCTTTGCCACGGCAGATACGCAGTATTTT.

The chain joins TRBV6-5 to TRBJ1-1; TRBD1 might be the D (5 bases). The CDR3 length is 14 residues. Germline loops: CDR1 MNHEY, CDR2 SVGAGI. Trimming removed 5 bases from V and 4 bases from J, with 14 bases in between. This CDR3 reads CASSRAPRGTEAFF. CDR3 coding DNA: TGTGCCAGCAGTCGCGCCCCGAGGGGCACTGAAGCTTTCTTT.

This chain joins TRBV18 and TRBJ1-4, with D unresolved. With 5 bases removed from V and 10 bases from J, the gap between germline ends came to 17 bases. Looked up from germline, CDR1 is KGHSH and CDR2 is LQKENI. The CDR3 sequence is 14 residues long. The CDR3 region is CASSFSGREGKLFF. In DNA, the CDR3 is TGTGCCAGCTCATTCTCGGGTAGGGAAGGAAAACTGTTTTTT.

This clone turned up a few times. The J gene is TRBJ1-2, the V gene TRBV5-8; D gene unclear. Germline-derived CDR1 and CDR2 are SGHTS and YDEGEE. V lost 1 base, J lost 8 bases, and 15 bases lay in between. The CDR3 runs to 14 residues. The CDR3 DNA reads TGTGCCAGCAGCTTGTTGCTCGGGCGTTCGGGCTACACCTTC. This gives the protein CASSLLLGRSGYTF.

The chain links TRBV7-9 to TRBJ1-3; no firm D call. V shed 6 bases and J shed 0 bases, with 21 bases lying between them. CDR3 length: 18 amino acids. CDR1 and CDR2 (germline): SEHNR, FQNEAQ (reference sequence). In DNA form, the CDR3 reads TGTGCCAGCAGTAAACTACCTCCGCGCTTAGGCTCTGGAAACACCATATATTTT. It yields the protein CASSKLPPRLGSGNTIYF.

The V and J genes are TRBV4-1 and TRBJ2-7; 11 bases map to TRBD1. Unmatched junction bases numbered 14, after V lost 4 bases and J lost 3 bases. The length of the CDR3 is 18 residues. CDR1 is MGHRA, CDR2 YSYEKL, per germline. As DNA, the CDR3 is TGCGCCAGCAGCCTCCGAATGGTCCGGGACAGGGGGTTCTACGAGCAGTACTTC. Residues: CASSLRMVRDRGFYEQYF.

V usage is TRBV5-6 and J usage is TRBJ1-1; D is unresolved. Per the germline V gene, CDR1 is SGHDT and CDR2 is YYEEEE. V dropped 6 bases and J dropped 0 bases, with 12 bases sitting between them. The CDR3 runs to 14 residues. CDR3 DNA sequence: TGTGCCAGCATCGAAATGCGGGTGAACACTGAAGCTTTCTTT. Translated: CASIEMRVNTEAFF.

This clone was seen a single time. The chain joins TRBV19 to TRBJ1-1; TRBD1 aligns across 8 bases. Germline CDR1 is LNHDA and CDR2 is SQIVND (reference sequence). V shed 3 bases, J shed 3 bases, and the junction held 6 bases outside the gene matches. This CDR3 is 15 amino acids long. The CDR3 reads CASSMGTGGHTEAFF. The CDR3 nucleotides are TGTGCCAGTAGTATGGGTACAGGGGGTCACACTGAAGCTTTCTTT.

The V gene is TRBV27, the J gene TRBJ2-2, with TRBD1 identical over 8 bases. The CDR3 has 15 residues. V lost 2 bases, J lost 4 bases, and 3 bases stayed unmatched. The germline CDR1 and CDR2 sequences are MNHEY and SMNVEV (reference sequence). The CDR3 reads CASSLGTGPTGELFF. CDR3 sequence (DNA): TGTGCCAGCAGTTTAGGGACAGGCCCCACCGGGGAGCTGTTTTTT.

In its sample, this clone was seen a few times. The CDR3 nucleotides are TGTGCCAGCAGTTACGCGACCAGGCATGGACCCCTCCACTTT. Translating gives CASSYATRHGPLHF. The chain employs TRBV6-5 and TRBJ1-6; no clear D. CDR1 and CDR2 from the germline V gene are MNHEY and SVGAGI. V was shortened by 2 bases and J by 12 bases, with 14 bases between the two germline ends. The CDR3 contains 14 residues.

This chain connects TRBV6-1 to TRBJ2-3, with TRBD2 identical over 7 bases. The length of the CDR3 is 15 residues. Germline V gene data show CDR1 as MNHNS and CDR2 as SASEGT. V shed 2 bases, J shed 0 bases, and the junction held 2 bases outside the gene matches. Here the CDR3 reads CASSERAGSTDTQYF. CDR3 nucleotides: TGTGCCAGCAGTGAAAGAGCGGGGAGCACAGATACGCAGTATTTT.

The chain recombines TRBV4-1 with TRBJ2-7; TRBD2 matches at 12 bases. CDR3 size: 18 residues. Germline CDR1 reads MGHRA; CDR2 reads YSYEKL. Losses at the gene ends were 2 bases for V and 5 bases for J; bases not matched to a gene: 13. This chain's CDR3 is CASSQSDGRLAGANEQYF. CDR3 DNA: TGCGCCAGCAGCCAATCGGACGGCCGACTAGCGGGGGCAAACGAGCAGTACTTC.

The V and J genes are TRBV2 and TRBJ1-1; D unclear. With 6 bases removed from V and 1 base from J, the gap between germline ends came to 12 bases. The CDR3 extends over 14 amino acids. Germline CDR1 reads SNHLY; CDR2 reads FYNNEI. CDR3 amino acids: CASSPGPGNTEAFF. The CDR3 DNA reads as TGTGCCAGCAGCCCCGGGCCTGGGAACACTGAAGCTTTCTTT.

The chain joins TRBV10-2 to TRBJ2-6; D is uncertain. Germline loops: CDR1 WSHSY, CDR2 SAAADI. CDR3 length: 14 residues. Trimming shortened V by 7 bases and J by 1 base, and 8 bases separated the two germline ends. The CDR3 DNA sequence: TGCGCCAGCACACCGACATCTGGGGCCAACGTCCTGACTTTC. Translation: CASTPTSGANVLTF.

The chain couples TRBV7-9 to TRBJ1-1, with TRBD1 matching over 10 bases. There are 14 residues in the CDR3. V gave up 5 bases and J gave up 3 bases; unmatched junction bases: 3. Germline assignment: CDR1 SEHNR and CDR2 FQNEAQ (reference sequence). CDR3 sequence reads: CASSGQGGHTEAFF. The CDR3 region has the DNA TGTGCCAGCAGCGGACAGGGGGGGCACACTGAAGCTTTCTTT.

The CDR3 nucleotides are TGTGCCAGCAGCGTAAATCAGGGTGGCACCGGGGAGCTGTTTTTT. It codes for CASSVNQGGTGELFF. The J gene is TRBJ2-2, the V gene TRBV9; D perhaps matches TRBD1 (5 bases). V was clipped by 1 base and J by 4 bases, with 11 bases between them. The CDR3 has 15 residues. Germline loops: CDR1 SGDLS, CDR2 YYNGEE.

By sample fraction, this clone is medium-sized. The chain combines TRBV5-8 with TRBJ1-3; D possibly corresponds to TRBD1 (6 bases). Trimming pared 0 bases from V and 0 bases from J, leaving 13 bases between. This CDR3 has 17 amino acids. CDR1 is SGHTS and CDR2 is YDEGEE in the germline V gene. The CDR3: CASSLAFVGGSGNTIYF. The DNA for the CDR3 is TGTGCCAGCAGCTTGGCCTTTGTAGGGGGCTCTGGAAACACCATATATTTT.

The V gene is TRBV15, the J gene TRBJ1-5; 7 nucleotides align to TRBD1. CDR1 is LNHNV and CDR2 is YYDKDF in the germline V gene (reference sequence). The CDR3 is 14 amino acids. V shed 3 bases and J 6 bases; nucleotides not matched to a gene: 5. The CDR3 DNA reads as TGTGCCACCAGCAGGACAGGGTTTGTTCAGCCCCAGCATTTT. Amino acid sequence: CATSRTGFVQPQHF.

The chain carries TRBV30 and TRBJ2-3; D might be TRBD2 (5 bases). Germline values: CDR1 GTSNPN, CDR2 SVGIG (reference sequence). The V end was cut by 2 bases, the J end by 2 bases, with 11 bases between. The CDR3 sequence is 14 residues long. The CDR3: CAWSSGLATDTQYF. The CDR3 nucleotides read TGTGCCTGGAGTAGCGGCCTTGCCACAGATACGCAGTATTTT.

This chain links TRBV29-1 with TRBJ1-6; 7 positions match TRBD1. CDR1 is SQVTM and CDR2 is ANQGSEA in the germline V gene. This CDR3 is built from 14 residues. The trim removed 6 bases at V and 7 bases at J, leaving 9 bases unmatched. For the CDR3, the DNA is TGCAGCGTACAACTTGACAGGGAAAATTCACCCCTCCACTTT. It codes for CSVQLDRENSPLHF.

The CDR3 coding sequence is TGTGCCAGCTCACCACCAATCTGGACTAGCGGGGTGGTCAATGAGCAGTTCTTC. This encodes CASSPPIWTSGVVNEQFF. V gene TRBV18 combines with J gene TRBJ2-1, with 12 bases matching TRBD2. Germline lookup yields CDR1 KGHSH and CDR2 LQKENI. J was trimmed by 6 bases and V by 0 bases; bases with no gene match: 9. This CDR3 comprises 18 residues.

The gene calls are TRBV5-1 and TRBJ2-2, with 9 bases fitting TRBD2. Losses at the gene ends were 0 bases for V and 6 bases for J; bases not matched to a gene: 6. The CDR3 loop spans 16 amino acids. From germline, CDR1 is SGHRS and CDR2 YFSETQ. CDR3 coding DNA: TGCGCCAGCAGCTTGGTGACTAGCGGCCTCTCCGGGGAGCTGTTTTTT. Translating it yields CASSLVTSGLSGELFF.

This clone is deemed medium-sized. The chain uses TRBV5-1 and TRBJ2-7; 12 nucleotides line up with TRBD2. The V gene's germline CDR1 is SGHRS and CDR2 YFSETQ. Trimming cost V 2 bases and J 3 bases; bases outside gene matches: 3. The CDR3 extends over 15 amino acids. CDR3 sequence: CASSLTSGGNYEQYF. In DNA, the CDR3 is TGCGCCAGCAGCTTAACTAGCGGGGGGAACTACGAGCAGTACTTC.

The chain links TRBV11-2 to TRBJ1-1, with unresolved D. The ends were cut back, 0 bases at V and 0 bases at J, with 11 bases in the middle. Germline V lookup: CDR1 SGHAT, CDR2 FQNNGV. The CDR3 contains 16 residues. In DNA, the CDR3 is TGTGCCAGCAGCTTAGAGTTTGGGAAAATGAACACTGAAGCTTTCTTT. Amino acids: CASSLEFGKMNTEAFF.

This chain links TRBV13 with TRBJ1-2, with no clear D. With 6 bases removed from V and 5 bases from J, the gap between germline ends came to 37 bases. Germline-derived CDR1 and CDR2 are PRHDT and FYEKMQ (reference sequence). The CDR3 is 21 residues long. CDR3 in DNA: TGTGCCAGCAGTCGTGTACACGGCTCGGGGAGACTCACCCCGGGGAAGTATGGCTACACCTTC. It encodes CASSRVHGSGRLTPGKYGYTF.